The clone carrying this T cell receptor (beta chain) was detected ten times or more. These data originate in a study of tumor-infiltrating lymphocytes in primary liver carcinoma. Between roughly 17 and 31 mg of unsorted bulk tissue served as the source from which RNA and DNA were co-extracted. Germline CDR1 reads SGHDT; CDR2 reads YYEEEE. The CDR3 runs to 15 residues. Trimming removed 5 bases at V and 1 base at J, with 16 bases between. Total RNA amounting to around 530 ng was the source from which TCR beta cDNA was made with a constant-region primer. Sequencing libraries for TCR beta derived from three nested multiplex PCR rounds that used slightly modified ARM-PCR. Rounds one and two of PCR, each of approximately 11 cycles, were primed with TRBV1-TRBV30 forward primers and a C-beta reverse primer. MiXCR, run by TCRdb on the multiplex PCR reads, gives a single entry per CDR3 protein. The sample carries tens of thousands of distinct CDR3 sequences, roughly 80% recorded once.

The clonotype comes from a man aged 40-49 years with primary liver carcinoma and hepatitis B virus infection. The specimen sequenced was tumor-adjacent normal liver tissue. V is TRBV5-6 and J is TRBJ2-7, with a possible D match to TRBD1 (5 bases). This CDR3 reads CASSRTWIGSYEQYF. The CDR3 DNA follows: TGTGCCAGCAGTCGGACATGGATCGGGTCCTACGAGCAGTACTTC.